Shown below are 14 T cell receptor beta chains from a single sample sequenced in a study of T cell responses to AZD1222 COVID-19 vaccine. Sequencing was performed with immunoSEQ multiplex PCR; in TCRdb, only in-frame clones are kept and a portion is missing. The data contain some 180,000 clones, around 90% of them singletons. The material sequenced was peripheral blood, taken 28 days after the second AZD1222 dose. The source of these receptors is an adult who received the AZD1222 COVID-19 vaccine.

The rearrangement links TRBV9 to TRBJ1-2; TRBD1 is a possible D gene (5 bases). This CDR3 has 12 residues. Trimming took off 4 bases at V and 7 bases at J, with 11 bases between the two ends. Germline loops: CDR1 SGDLS, CDR2 YYNGEE. The CDR3 spells CASSPQEIGYTF. CDR3 sequence (DNA): TGTGCCAGCAGCCCACAGGAAATTGGCTACACCTTC.

The chain employs TRBV7-2 and TRBJ1-4, with D possibly matching TRBD1 (5 bases). Germline lookup yields CDR1 SGHTA and CDR2 FQGNSA. CDR3 length: 15 amino acids. Trimming pared 2 bases from V and 4 bases from J, leaving 11 bases between. The CDR3 spells CASSLSTGFNEKLFF. The DNA of the CDR3 is TGTGCCAGCAGCTTATCCACAGGTTTTAATGAAAAACTGTTTTTT.

This CDR3 reads CASTQSGETQYF. As DNA, the CDR3 is TGTGCCAGCACCCAGAGCGGGGAGACCCAGTACTTC. The rearrangement uses TRBV11-2 and TRBJ2-5, with D perhaps TRBD2 (6 bases). CDR3 size: 12 residues. Germline V CDR1 and CDR2: SGHAT, FQNNGV. The V gene lost 7 bases and the J gene lost 5 bases, with 11 bases spanning the gap. Looking up the rest from reference TRBV11-2 and TRBJ2-5 gives the full variable domain: EAGVAQSPRYKIIEKRQSVAFWCNPISGHATLYWYQQILGQGPKLLIQFQNNGVVDDSQLPKDRFSAERLKGVDSTLKIQPAKLEDSAVYLCASTQSGETQYFGPGTRLLVL.

J is TRBJ2-2 and V is TRBV5-4; D might be TRBD1 or TRBD2, each matching 5 bases. The CDR3 totals 15 residues. From germline, CDR1 is SGHNT and CDR2 YYREEE (reference sequence). V shed 4 bases and J shed 2 bases, with 12 bases lying between them. The CDR3: CASSAGTLNTGELFF. In nucleotides, the CDR3 is TGTGCCAGCAGCGCCGGGACCTTAAACACCGGGGAGCTGTTTTTT.

This clone was detected once. This chain links TRBV10-3 with TRBJ1-3; TRBD1 is a possible D gene (5 bases). Per germline, CDR1 ENHRY and CDR2 SYGVKD. The CDR3 is 14 amino acids. Trimming removed 3 bases from V and 2 bases from J, with 8 bases in between. This CDR3 reads CAISDPRAGNTIYF. The CDR3 DNA reads TGTGCCATCAGTGACCCCAGGGCTGGAAACACCATATATTTT.

The table lists this clone with a count of one. This chain joins TRBV2 and TRBJ1-2; no firm D call. The V and J ends lost 3 bases and 3 bases respectively, with 8 bases between them. This CDR3 has 13 amino acids. Germline values: CDR1 SNHLY, CDR2 FYNNEI. This chain's CDR3 is CASSDGVDYGYTF. CDR3 in DNA: TGTGCCAGCAGTGATGGGGTAGACTATGGCTACACCTTC.

The chain links TRBV30 to TRBJ2-4; D is perhaps TRBD1 (5 bases). This CDR3 spans 15 amino acids. Trimming pared 3 bases from V and 2 bases from J, leaving 14 bases between. Looked up from germline, CDR1 is GTSNPN and CDR2 is SVGIG (reference sequence). CDR3 in amino acids: CAWSGQGVTKNIQYF. The CDR3 bases are TGTGCCTGGAGCGGGCAGGGCGTTACCAAAAACATTCAGTACTTC.

This sequence joins TRBV4-2 and TRBJ2-4, with 8 bases fitting TRBD1. With V trimmed by 1 base and J by 2 bases, 4 bases remained unmatched. Germline V gene lookup returns CDR1 LGHNA and CDR2 YNFKEQ. This CDR3 is built from 16 residues. The CDR3: CASSQGTGSTKNIQYF. CDR3 DNA sequence: TGTGCCAGCAGCCAAGGGACAGGGAGTACCAAAAACATTCAGTACTTC.

The rearrangement joins TRBV3-1 (or the pseudogene TRBV3-2) to TRBJ1-2, with D possibly matching TRBD1 (6 bases). The length of the CDR3 is 15 residues. Trimming took 0 bases from V and 8 from J, leaving 16 bases between them. CDR1 and CDR2 from the germline V gene are LGHDT and YNNKEL (reference sequence). CDR3 bases: TGTGCCAGCAGCCAAGATAACAGGGAGGAGGCGGGCTACACCTTC. Protein: CASSQDNREEAGYTF.

The chain recombines TRBV6-1 with TRBJ1-2, with 8 bases lining up with TRBD1. J gave up 8 bases and V 2 bases, and 10 bases lay outside the gene matches. Germline V gives CDR1 MNHNS, CDR2 SASEGT. CDR3 length: 15 residues. This CDR3 reads CASSENIGQGLGYTF. In nucleotides, the CDR3 is TGTGCCAGCAGTGAAAATATCGGACAGGGCCTCGGCTACACCTTC.

The chain is built from TRBV28 and TRBJ2-7; 10 bases are a match to TRBD2. Germline V gene data show CDR1 as MDHEN and CDR2 as SYDVKM. The CDR3 runs 14 residues. Trimming cost V 3 bases and J 3 bases; bases outside gene matches: 2. The CDR3 sequence is CASSFSSGGYEQYF. CDR3 nucleotide sequence: TGTGCCAGCAGTTTTTCTAGCGGGGGCTACGAGCAGTACTTC.

CDR3 loop: CASSTWGRGETQYF. CDR3 nucleotides: TGTGCCAGTAGTACCTGGGGGCGAGGAGAGACCCAGTACTTC. The chain carries TRBV19 and TRBJ2-5, with TRBD1 as a possible D gene (6 bases). V dropped 4 bases and J dropped 4 bases, with 13 bases sitting between them. The CDR3 is 14 amino acids. Germline V CDR1 and CDR2: LNHDA, SQIVND (reference sequence).

J is TRBJ2-7 and V is TRBV30, with D unclear. CDR3 length: 11 residues. In germline, CDR1 is GTSNPN, CDR2 SVGIG (reference sequence). V shed 0 bases and J shed 5 bases, with 5 bases lying between them. CDR3 loop: CAWSVKNEQYF. In DNA form, the CDR3 reads TGTGCCTGGAGTGTAAAAAACGAGCAGTACTTC.

V usage is TRBV19 and J usage is TRBJ2-5; tentatively, D is TRBD1 (5 bases). V lost 4 bases to trimming and J lost 5 bases, with 11 bases between them. The CDR3 is made up of 13 amino acids. CDR1 and CDR2 (germline): LNHDA, SQIVND (reference sequence). The CDR3: CASSRGPWETQYF. The CDR3 coding sequence is TGTGCCAGTAGTAGGGGCCCTTGGGAGACCCAGTACTTC.